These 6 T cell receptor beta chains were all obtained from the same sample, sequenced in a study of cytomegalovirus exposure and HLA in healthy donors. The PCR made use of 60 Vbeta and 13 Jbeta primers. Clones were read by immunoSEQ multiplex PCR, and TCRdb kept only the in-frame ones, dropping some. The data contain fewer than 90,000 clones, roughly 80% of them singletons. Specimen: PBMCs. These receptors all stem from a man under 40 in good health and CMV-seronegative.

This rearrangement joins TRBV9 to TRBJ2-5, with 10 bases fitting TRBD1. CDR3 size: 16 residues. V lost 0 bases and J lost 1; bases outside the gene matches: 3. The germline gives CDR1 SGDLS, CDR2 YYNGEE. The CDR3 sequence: CASSVGDRGPQETQYF. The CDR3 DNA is TGTGCCAGCAGCGTAGGGGACAGGGGTCCCCAAGAGACCCAGTACTTC.

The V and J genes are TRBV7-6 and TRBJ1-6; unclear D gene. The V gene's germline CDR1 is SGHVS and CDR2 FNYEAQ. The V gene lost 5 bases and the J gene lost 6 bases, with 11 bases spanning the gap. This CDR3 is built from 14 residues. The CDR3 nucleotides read TGTGCCAGCAGCCAAGGAGGTGGTAATTCACCCCTCCACTTT. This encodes CASSQGGGNSPLHF. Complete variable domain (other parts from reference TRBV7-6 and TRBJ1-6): GAGVSQSPRYKVTKRGQDVALRCDPISGHVSLYWYRQALGQGPEFLTYFNYEAQQDKSGLPNDRFSAERPEGSISTLTIQRTEQRDSAMYRCASSQGGGNSPLHFGNGTRLTVT.

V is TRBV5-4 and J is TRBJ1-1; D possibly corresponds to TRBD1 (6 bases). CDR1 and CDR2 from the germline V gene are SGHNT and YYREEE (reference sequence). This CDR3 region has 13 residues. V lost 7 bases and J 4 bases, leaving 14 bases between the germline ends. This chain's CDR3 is CASSPTGLTEAFF. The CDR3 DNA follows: TGTGCCAGCTCCCCAACAGGGCTCACTGAAGCTTTCTTT.

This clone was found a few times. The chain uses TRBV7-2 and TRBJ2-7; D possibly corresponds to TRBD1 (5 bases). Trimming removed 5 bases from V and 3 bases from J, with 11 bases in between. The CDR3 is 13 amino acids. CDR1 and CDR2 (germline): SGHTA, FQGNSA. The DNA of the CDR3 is TGTGCCAGCAGCCATGGGGCGAACTACGAGCAGTACTTC. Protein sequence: CASSHGANYEQYF.

CDR3 in DNA: TGTGCCAGCAGTTTCAGGGGGGTCACTGAAGCTTTCTTT. Translated, it gives CASSFRGVTEAFF. The rearrangement joins TRBV6-5 to TRBJ1-1; 7 nucleotides agree with TRBD1. The CDR3 sequence is 13 residues long. Trimming cost V 4 bases and J 4 bases; bases outside gene matches: 3. The germline gives CDR1 MNHEY, CDR2 SVGAGI.

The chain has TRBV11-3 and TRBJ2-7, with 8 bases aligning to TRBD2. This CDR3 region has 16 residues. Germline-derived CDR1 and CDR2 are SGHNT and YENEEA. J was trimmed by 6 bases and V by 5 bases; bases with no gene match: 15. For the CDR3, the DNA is TGTGCCAGCAGCCGACGGGGGGGTACGGTGTCTTGCGAGCAGTACTTC. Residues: CASSRRGGTVSCEQYF.